The 30 T cell receptor beta chains in this list originate from one sample, sequenced in a study of STAT5B mutations in CD4+ large granular lymphocyte leukemia. This table comes from immunoSEQ multiplex PCR, and its TCRdb copy is limited to in-frame clones, with some not included. Here the sample spans about 34,000 clones, approximately 69% being singletons. Input material: CD4+ T cells from blood buffy coats. These receptors were collected from a human donor in good health.

This chain uses TRBV5-1 with TRBJ1-2; maybe TRBD1 (5 bases). Germline CDR1 and CDR2: SGHRS and YFSETQ. Trimming removed 4 bases from V and 4 bases from J, with 17 bases in between. The CDR3 loop spans 15 amino acids. CDR3 amino acids: CASSPPSPGVYGYTF. The CDR3 nucleotides read TGCGCCAGCAGCCCGCCGAGCCCGGGGGTCTATGGCTACACCTTC.

The genes are TRBV7-8 and TRBJ1-5; TRBD1 is a possible D gene (6 bases). Germline CDR1 SGHVS, CDR2 FQNEAQ. Trimming took 6 bases from V and 0 from J, leaving 18 bases between them. The CDR3 runs 17 residues. Here the CDR3 DNA reads TGTGCCAGCAGTATTGGACAGACTCAGAATAGCAATCAGCCCCAGCATTTT. Amino acids: CASSIGQTQNSNQPQHF.

This clone was recorded only once. This CDR3 is CASRDRGLETQYF. The CDR3, as DNA: TGTGCCAGCAGGGACAGGGGGCTGGAGACCCAGTACTTC. The chain is built from TRBV5-4 and TRBJ2-5; 11 bases are shared with TRBD1. The V gene's germline CDR1 is SGHNT and CDR2 YYREEE (reference sequence). This CDR3 is built from 13 residues. V shed 5 bases, J shed 5 bases, and the junction held 2 bases outside the gene matches. Together with reference TRBV5-4 and TRBJ2-5, the CDR3 gives the full variable domain: ETGVTQSPTHLIKTRGQQVTLRCSSQSGHNTVSWYQQALGQGPQFIFQYYREEENGRGNFPPRFSGLQFPNYSSELNVNALELDDSALYLCASRDRGLETQYFGPGTRLLVL.

The chain joins TRBV5-4 to TRBJ2-5; 10 bases map to TRBD2. Germline lookup yields CDR1 SGHNT and CDR2 YYREEE (reference sequence). The trim removed 5 bases at V and 5 bases at J, leaving 9 bases unmatched. The CDR3 consists of 15 residues. CDR3 bases: TGTGCCAGCAGTTCGAGGGCTAGCGGGAGCGAGACCCAGTACTTC. Translated, it gives CASSSRASGSETQYF.

The CDR3 loop reads CASSLEGVPANEKLFF. CDR3 DNA sequence: TGCGCCAGCAGCTTGGAGGGGGTACCGGCTAATGAAAAACTGTTTTTT. This chain joins TRBV5-1 and TRBJ1-4; a possible D gene is TRBD1 (6 bases). V was pared by 0 bases and J by 3 bases, with 12 bases between. CDR1 is SGHRS and CDR2 is YFSETQ in the germline V gene. This CDR3 has 16 amino acids.

This clone was picked up one time. The chain links TRBV4-2 to TRBJ2-3; TRBD2 agrees at 11 bases. The germline V gene has CDR1 LGHNA and CDR2 YNFKEQ. Trimming removed 0 bases from V and 2 bases from J; junction bases left unmatched: 4. The CDR3 has 17 amino acids. Here the CDR3 reads CASSQDASGGNTDTQYF. In DNA, the CDR3 is TGTGCCAGCAGCCAAGATGCTAGCGGGGGGAACACAGATACGCAGTATTTT.

The chain combines TRBV27 with TRBJ2-5; tentative D call: TRBD1 (7 bases). This CDR3 has 16 amino acids. The germline V and J ends were trimmed by 3 bases and 5 bases, with 19 bases remaining between them. The V gene's germline CDR1 is MNHEY and CDR2 SMNVEV (reference sequence). The CDR3 nucleotides are TGTGCCAGCAGTTTGCCGCGCGGGACAGAGTGGGAGACCCAGTACTTC. Residues: CASSLPRGTEWETQYF.

In the case of this clone: The same CDR3 arises from other DNA sequences in this sample as well. The chain links TRBV5-6 to TRBJ1-2; D gene unclear. The germline gives CDR1 SGHDT, CDR2 YYEEEE. The CDR3 runs 12 residues. V shed 4 bases and J shed 7 bases, with 11 bases lying between them. The DNA for the CDR3 is TGTGCCAGCAGCGAGCTGGGAGCTGGCTACACCTTC. This sequence encodes CASSELGAGYTF. Combining the CDR3 with reference TRBV5-6 and TRBJ1-2 gives the whole variable domain DAGVTQSPTHLIKTRGQQVTLRCSPKSGHDTVSWYQQALGQGPQFIFQYYEEEERQRGNFPDRFSGHQFPNYSSELNVNALLLGDSALYLCASSELGAGYTFGSGTRLTVV.

The genes are TRBV20-1 and TRBJ2-2, with D possibly matching TRBD2 (5 bases). The germline CDR1 and CDR2 sequences are DFQATT and SNEGSKA (reference sequence). The CDR3 contains 11 residues. Trimming left V 3 bases short and J 8 bases short, with 7 bases between. CDR3 sequence reads: CSARGSGELFF. The CDR3 nucleotides are TGCAGTGCTAGGGGGAGTGGGGAGCTGTTTTTT.

The chain is built from TRBV7-2 and TRBJ1-2, with a possible D match to TRBD1 (5 bases). The CDR3 is 15 amino acids. In germline, CDR1 is SGHTA, CDR2 FQGNSA. Trimming cost V 3 bases and J 6 bases, with 17 bases left between them. CDR3 sequence: CASSLWSGPRDGYTF. CDR3 nucleotide sequence: TGTGCCAGCAGCTTGTGGTCCGGGCCCAGGGATGGCTACACCTTC.

This rearrangement joins TRBV18 to TRBJ2-7; D call uncertain. Trimming cost V 6 bases and J 5 bases, with 11 bases left between them. Germline V gene lookup returns CDR1 KGHSH and CDR2 LQKENI. CDR3 length: 12 amino acids. The CDR3 DNA sequence: TGTGCCAGCTCCCGAGGTAGAGACGAGCAGTACTTC. Encoded protein: CASSRGRDEQYF.

This clone was observed a handful of times. The V gene is TRBV27, the J gene TRBJ1-5, with D uncertain. This CDR3 has 15 amino acids. The germline V gene encodes CDR1 MNHEY and CDR2 SMNVEV (reference sequence). V lost 6 bases and J lost 1, with 13 bases in between. The CDR3 region has the DNA TGTGCCAGCAGCCTAATCGCGGTCAGCAATCAGCCCCAGCATTTT. It codes for CASSLIAVSNQPQHF.

The chain combines TRBV5-4 with TRBJ1-1, with D possibly matching TRBD1 (5 bases). V dropped 3 bases and J dropped 1 base, with 13 bases sitting between them. The CDR3 loop spans 15 amino acids. Germline V CDR1 and CDR2: SGHNT, YYREEE (reference sequence). CDR3 protein: CASSSPGGTNTEAFF. CDR3 in DNA: TGTGCCAGCAGCTCTCCCGGGGGAACGAACACTGAAGCTTTCTTT.

The chain employs TRBV5-1 and TRBJ2-2; D remains ambiguous. This CDR3 is 12 amino acids long. The germline V gene has CDR1 SGHRS and CDR2 YFSETQ. Deletions cut 2 bases from V and 3 bases from J, with 2 bases between. As DNA, the CDR3 is TGCGCCAGCAGCTTTGACACCGGGGAGCTGTTTTTT. This sequence encodes CASSFDTGELFF.

The chain carries TRBV29-1 and TRBJ1-1; D is unresolved. V lost 7 bases and J 6 bases, leaving 15 bases between the germline ends. The CDR3 contains 12 residues. Germline CDR1 is SQVTM and CDR2 is ANQGSEA. The DNA for the CDR3 is TGCAGCGGGGGTTCTTTGAGCGCTGAAGCTTTCTTT. This gives the protein CSGGSLSAEAFF.

CDR3 DNA sequence: TGTGCCAGCAGCCGTGTACTGGGGACCGGGGAGCTGTTTTTT. The encoded protein is CASSRVLGTGELFF. The chain joins TRBV14 to TRBJ2-2; D call uncertain. Germline CDR1 is SGHDN and CDR2 is FVKESK. The V and J ends lost 4 bases and 5 bases respectively, with 11 bases between them. The CDR3 has 14 amino acids.

The V call is TRBV2, the J call TRBJ2-2; D not resolved. The CDR3 has 13 amino acids. V was trimmed by 6 bases and J by 1 base, leaving 6 bases between them. The germline V gene encodes CDR1 SNHLY and CDR2 FYNNEI. CDR3 nucleotide sequence: TGTGCCAGCAGGATCGGGAACACCGGGGAGCTGTTTTTT. Protein: CASRIGNTGELFF.

The V gene is TRBV4-1, the J gene TRBJ1-4; TRBD1 agrees at 8 bases. The V segment lost 4 bases and the J segment 8 bases; nucleotides outside the gene matches: 9. The CDR3 runs 15 residues. Looked up from germline, CDR1 is MGHRA and CDR2 is YSYEKL. CDR3 nucleotides: TGCGCCAGCAGCCCAGGGGGCGCGGGAGGCGAAAAACTGTTTTTT. Amino acids: CASSPGGAGGEKLFF.

The chain combines TRBV15 with TRBJ2-3; TRBD1 agrees at 10 bases. In germline, CDR1 is LNHNV, CDR2 YYDKDF (reference sequence). The V and J ends lost 5 bases and 5 bases, in that order; junction bases with no gene match: 4. The CDR3 loop spans 14 amino acids. The CDR3 DNA sequence: TGTGCCACCAGCCGGGACAGGGGACTAGATACGCAGTATTTT. The encoded protein is CATSRDRGLDTQYF.

The CDR3 DNA sequence: TGTGCCAGCAGCCGGACTAGCGGGGGGGATAATGAGCAGTTCTTC. The encoded protein is CASSRTSGGDNEQFF. This chain uses TRBV7-9 with TRBJ2-1, with TRBD2 matching 15 bases. Germline CDR1 and CDR2: SEHNR and FQNEAQ (reference sequence). The CDR3 totals 15 residues. J lost 7 bases, V lost 5 bases, and 3 bases had no gene match.

The CDR3: CASSYTGGSDEKLFF. CDR3 in DNA: TGTGCCAGCAGCTATACAGGGGGCTCGGATGAAAAACTGTTTTTT. The gene calls are TRBV6-5 and TRBJ1-4; 9 nucleotides line up with TRBD1. Germline V gene sequence: CDR1 MNHEY, CDR2 SVGAGI. J gave up 6 bases and V 6 bases, and 8 bases lay outside the gene matches. The CDR3 consists of 15 residues.

This clone has a single count. The chain is built from TRBV4-1 and TRBJ1-4, with D unresolved. The CDR3 extends over 15 amino acids. The V end was cut by 0 bases, the J end by 8 bases, with 13 bases between. The V gene's germline CDR1 is MGHRA and CDR2 YSYEKL. CDR3: CASSQDFGKAEKLFF. In nucleotides, the CDR3 is TGCGCCAGCAGCCAAGATTTCGGGAAAGCGGAAAAACTGTTTTTT.

The chain uses TRBV6-5 and TRBJ1-3; TRBD1 matches 10 bases. V trimming: 0 bases; J trimming: 8 bases; junction bases outside the gene matches: 4. CDR3 length: 15 residues. Germline CDR1 reads MNHEY; CDR2 reads SVGAGI. The CDR3 nucleotides are TGTGCCAGCAGTTACTCAACGGACAGGGGGTACACCATATATTTT. Translated, it gives CASSYSTDRGYTIYF.

This clone was observed once. The chain carries TRBV23-1 and TRBJ1-2, with a weak D call TRBD1 (5 bases). TRBV23-1 qualifies as an ORF whose function is uncertain. This CDR3 is built from 15 residues. V lost 5 bases and J lost 4, with 17 bases in between. The CDR3 sequence: CASSKRMGVGYGYTF. CDR3 coding DNA: TGCGCCAGCAGTAAGAGGATGGGGGTAGGCTATGGCTACACCTTC.

The CDR3 nucleotides read TGTGCCAGCAGGCGGAACGGGGGCTTCGGGGAGCTGTTTTTT. Residues: CASRRNGGFGELFF. The chain employs TRBV6-1 and TRBJ2-2, with D perhaps being TRBD1 or TRBD2 (6 bases each). Germline V CDR1 and CDR2: MNHNS, SASEGT. The CDR3 sequence is 14 residues long. V was cut by 6 bases and J by 7 bases, with 15 bases left in between.

J is TRBJ2-7 and V is TRBV19, with a possible D match to TRBD1 (5 bases). This CDR3 spans 13 amino acids. The germline V and J ends were trimmed by 6 bases and 3 bases, with 12 bases remaining between them. CDR1 is LNHDA and CDR2 is SQIVND in the germline V gene (reference sequence). The CDR3 protein is CASSRALFYEQYF. The CDR3 coding sequence is TGTGCCAGTAGCAGGGCCCTTTTCTACGAGCAGTACTTC.

The chain links TRBV7-2 to TRBJ2-1, with 13 bases that match TRBD2. There are 15 residues in the CDR3. Germline CDR1 is SGHTA and CDR2 is FQGNSA. V lost 4 bases and J lost 7; bases outside the gene matches: 4. The CDR3 DNA follows: TGTGCCAGCAGCTCACCGGGACTAGCGGGAAATGAGCAGTTCTTC. It is translated as CASSSPGLAGNEQFF.

The table lists this clone with a few counts. The chain combines TRBV11-3 with TRBJ2-7, with TRBD1 as a possible D gene (5 bases). Germline CDR1 reads SGHNT; CDR2 reads YENEEA. Trimming cost V 0 bases and J 5 bases, with 5 bases left between them. This CDR3 has 12 residues. The CDR3 sequence: CASSLDRDEQYF. Here the CDR3 DNA reads TGTGCCAGCAGCTTAGACAGGGACGAGCAGTACTTC. The whole variable domain, filled in from reference TRBV11-3 and TRBJ2-7, reads EAGVVQSPRYKIIEKKQPVAFWCNPISGHNTLYWYLQNLGQGPELLIRYENEEAVDDSQLPKDRFSAERLKGVDSTLKIQPAELGDSAVYLCASSLDRDEQYFGPGTRLTVT.

This clone appeared a few times. The chain has TRBV7-9 and TRBJ2-7, with a weak D call TRBD2 (7 bases). This CDR3 comprises 17 residues. The V and J ends lost 1 base and 3 bases respectively, with 19 bases between them. Germline assignment: CDR1 SEHNR and CDR2 FQNEAQ (reference sequence). The DNA for the CDR3 is TGTGCCAGCAGCTTAGACGGCGGGAGAGCCAGGGGCTACGAGCAGTACTTC. It specifies CASSLDGGRARGYEQYF.

The CDR3 DNA is TGTGCCAGCAGTTTAAGGCCAGGCACAAGTATGACTGAAGCTTTCTTT. Its translation: CASSLRPGTSMTEAFF. This rearrangement joins TRBV27 to TRBJ1-1; D gene unclear. The CDR3 has 16 residues. The V gene's germline CDR1 is MNHEY and CDR2 SMNVEV (reference sequence). The ends were cut back, 2 bases at V and 5 bases at J, with 18 bases in the middle.